One T cell receptor (beta chain) is described in this entry. Per the authors' pipeline: Researchers report that nucleated cell counts were estimated from reference gene primer amplification. Here immunoSEQ multiplex PCR was the method, and the copy in TCRdb shows in-frame clones only, minus some. That table is the source of V, J and clone size, and D and trimming were worked out from the DNA. The sample contains around 380,000 clones, 81% of which appear only once. The data were taken from a study of blood T cell repertoires in COVID-19. On the study more broadly: Acute and convalescent COVID-19 specimens originated in the United States, Italy and Spain. Sources were T cells, B-cell-depleted T cells, or PBMCs; the material itself was cDNA or gDNA.

Sequencing was carried out using peripheral blood. The sequence came from a human donor with acute or convalescent COVID-19. The donor label of this sample is uncertain.

The chain's CDR3 is CASSRLGKGAFF. CDR3 DNA sequence: TGTGCCAGCAGCCGACTCGGTAAAGGAGCTTTCTTT. V and J are TRBV28 and TRBJ1-1; D gene unclear. CDR3 length: 12 amino acids. Germline CDR1 MDHEN, CDR2 SYDVKM. Trimming removed 6 bases at V and 10 bases at J, with 15 bases between. Filled out from reference TRBV28 and TRBJ1-1, the complete variable domain reads DVKVTQSSRYLVKRTGEKVFLECVQDMDHENMFWYRQDPGLGLRLIYFSYDVKMKEKGDIPEGYSVSREKKERFSLILESASTNQTSMYLCASSRLGKGAFFGQGTRLTVV.